Listed below are T cell receptor beta chains from one sample, sequenced in a study of blood T cells in healthy people across ages. From the 5' RACE reads, TCRdb called clonotypes with MiXCR, one entry per CDR3 protein. The table includes hundreds of thousands of distinct CDR3 sequences, over 45% detected once. Sequenced input: blood. Receptors originate from a man aged 25-45 years in good health. CDR3s include the opening cysteine and the closing phenylalanine or tryptophan. Each record gives: clone size, J gene, D gene, V gene, CDR3 protein, CDR3 DNA. A D gene is named only where the DNA matches it firmly. A clone size is listed for some rows: how often the clone was seen (once, few, many), or a class if it is expanded.

>few|TRBJ2-7|NA|TRBV29-1
CSAIATPDYEQYF
TGCAGCGCAATCGCCACACCAGACTACGAGCAGTACTTC
>NA|TRBJ1-1|TRBD1|TRBV7-2
CASSPGTATNTEAFF
TGTGCCAGCAGTCCAGGGACAGCCACCAACACTGAAGCTTTCTTT
>NA|TRBJ2-1|TRBD2|TRBV12-3/TRBV12-4
CASRRGASGRTEQFF
TGTGCCAGCAGAAGGGGGGCTAGCGGGAGAACTGAGCAGTTCTTC
>few|TRBJ2-1|NA|TRBV7-3
CASSPTGTTYNEQFF
TGTGCCAGCAGTCCCACCGGGACGACCTACAATGAGCAGTTCTTC
>few|TRBJ2-1|TRBD2|TRBV12-3/TRBV12-4
CASSLRLADNNEQFF
TGTGCCAGCAGTTTAAGGCTAGCGGACAACAATGAGCAGTTCTTC
>few|TRBJ1-2|TRBD1|TRBV27
CASRSYDPGQGRNYGYTF
TGTGCCAGCAGATCCTACGATCCGGGACAGGGAAGGAACTATGGCTACACCTTC
>NA|TRBJ2-7|NA|TRBV4-2
CASSQEEGTVYEQYF
TGTGCCAGCAGCCAAGAAGAGGGGACTGTCTACGAGCAGTACTTC
>NA|TRBJ2-1|TRBD1|TRBV4-2
CALNQGAPEQFF
TGTGCCCTTAACCAGGGGGCTCCGGAGCAGTTCTTC
>NA|TRBJ1-1|NA|TRBV12-5
CASGPLGGMNTEAFF
TGTGCTAGTGGTCCACTTGGGGGAATGAACACTGAAGCTTTCTTT
>NA|TRBJ2-3|NA|TRBV15
CATSRTLDSRDTDTQYF
TGTGCCACCAGCAGAACACTAGACAGTCGGGACACAGATACGCAGTATTTT
>few|TRBJ2-5|TRBD2|TRBV30
CARSQGLAGEEQYF
TGTGCCCGCTCCCAGGGGCTAGCGGGAGAGGAGCAGTACTTC
>NA|TRBJ2-1|TRBD1|TRBV27
CASSLEWTGGNEQFF
TGTGCCAGCAGTTTAGAGTGGACAGGGGGGAATGAGCAGTTCTTC
>few|TRBJ2-1|NA|TRBV7-9
CASSLGGNREQFF
TGTGCCAGCAGCTTAGGAGGGAACCGAGAGCAGTTCTTC
>once|TRBJ2-7|NA|TRBV20-1
CSAIRTDYYEQYF
TGCAGTGCTATTCGGACGGACTACTACGAGCAGTACTTC
>NA|TRBJ2-1|NA|TRBV4-1
CASSLSHRGLGTGHNEQFF
TGCGCCAGCAGCTTGTCGCATAGAGGGTTGGGCACTGGGCACAATGAGCAGTTCTTC
>few|TRBJ2-7|TRBD2|TRBV7-2
CASSLGAGGVAYEQYF
TGTGCCAGCAGCTTGGGGGCCGGGGGGGTGGCATACGAGCAGTACTTC
>NA|TRBJ2-4|NA|TRBV9
CASSDMKPGGNIQYF
TGTGCCAGCAGCGATATGAAACCCGGCGGAAACATTCAGTACTTC
>NA|TRBJ2-5|NA|TRBV3-1
CASSQPWGEQYF
TGTGCCAGCAGTCAACCCTGGGGGGAGCAGTACTTC
>once|TRBJ2-7|TRBD1|TRBV4-3
CTSSPGTGSYEQYF
TGCACCAGCAGCCCCGGGACAGGGTCCTACGAGCAGTACTTC
>NA|TRBJ2-3|NA|TRBV29-1
CSITATLVPTDTQYF
TGCAGCATTACAGCCACTTTGGTCCCCACAGATACGCAGTATTTT
>NA|TRBJ2-1|NA|TRBV3-1
CASSQDWGVGQFF
TGTGCCAGCAGCCAAGATTGGGGGGTCGGGCAGTTCTTC
>NA|TRBJ2-3|TRBD2|TRBV20-1
CSASISGSLPLDTQYF
TGCAGTGCTAGTATTAGCGGGTCCCTCCCATTAGATACGCAGTATTTT
>NA|TRBJ2-1|TRBD2|TRBV4-3
CASSQDGLGNNEQFF
TGCGCCAGCAGCCAAGATGGACTAGGTAACAATGAGCAGTTCTTC
>NA|TRBJ2-5|NA|TRBV4-2
CASSQDGESSNEQYF
TGTGCCAGCAGCCAAGACGGGGAAAGTAGCAATGAGCAGTACTTC
>NA|TRBJ2-3|TRBD2|TRBV12-3/TRBV12-4
CASRTGLAGGRDTQYF
TGTGCCAGCAGAACAGGACTAGCGGGGGGACGTGATACGCAGTATTTT
>NA|TRBJ2-4|NA|TRBV12-1
CASRFEEQYF
TGTGCCAGCAGATTCGAAGAGCAGTACTTC
>few|TRBJ2-6|TRBD1|TRBV28
CASSFGQVSGYVLTF
TGTGCCAGCAGTTTCGGACAGGTCTCCGGTTACGTCCTGACTTTC
>NA|TRBJ1-2|NA|TRBV7-2
CASSPYTTGNYGYTF
TGTGCCAGCAGCCCGTACACCACAGGGAACTATGGCTACACCTTC
>NA|TRBJ1-2|TRBD1|TRBV7-2
CASTLRRGHYYGYTF
TGTGCCAGCACTTTAAGGAGGGGGCACTACTATGGCTACACCTTC
>NA|TRBJ2-7|NA|TRBV20-1
CSARDPRSYEQYF
TGCAGTGCTAGAGATCCCAGGTCCTACGAGCAGTACTTC
>NA|TRBJ2-7|TRBD2|TRBV20-1
CSAPGTSGGGLSYEQYF
TGCAGTGCTCCCGGGACTAGCGGGGGAGGCCTCTCCTACGAGCAGTACTTC
>few|TRBJ2-5|NA|TRBV15
CATSRSGGETQYF
TGTGCCACCAGCAGATCTGGTGGAGAGACCCAGTACTTC
>NA|TRBJ2-7|NA|TRBV28
CASSLSNLAYEQYF
TGTGCCAGCAGTTTATCCAATTTAGCCTACGAGCAGTACTTC
>NA|TRBJ2-7|NA|TRBV15
CATSRDGPFLREEYEQYF
TGTGCCACCAGCAGAGATGGGCCCTTCTTACGAGAAGAATACGAGCAGTACTTC
>NA|TRBJ2-6|NA|TRBV6-1
CASTSGMSGANVLTF
TGTGCCAGCACCTCTGGGATGTCTGGGGCCAACGTCCTGACTTTC
>NA|TRBJ2-7|NA|TRBV29-1
CSVGGEYEQYF
TGCAGCGTTGGGGGGGAGTACGAGCAGTACTTC
>few|TRBJ2-7|NA|TRBV29-1
CSVAEGSSYEQYF
TGCAGCGTTGCTGAGGGGAGCTCCTACGAGCAGTACTTC
>NA|TRBJ2-3|TRBD2|TRBV20-1
CSALGLAESTDTQYF
TGCAGTGCCCTGGGACTAGCGGAAAGCACAGATACGCAGTATTTT
>NA|TRBJ2-1|TRBD2|TRBV6-2/TRBV6-3
CASSVTSGSGRDEQFF
TGTGCCAGCAGTGTGACTAGCGGGAGTGGAAGGGATGAGCAGTTCTTC
>few|TRBJ2-7|TRBD1|TRBV10-3
CAISGTGGYEQYF
TGTGCCATCAGTGGGACAGGGGGCTACGAGCAGTACTTC